The next 28 T cell receptor beta chains were all read from a single sample in a study of OX40 agonist ivuxolimab in advanced cancers. Here immunoSEQ multiplex PCR was the method, and the copy in TCRdb shows in-frame clones only, minus some. The sample holds over 40,000 clones, around nine tenths seen once. Material: CD4+ or CD8+ T cells sorted from blood, obtained in a trial of the OX40 agonist ivuxolimab. Receptors were obtained from an adult with an advanced solid tumor such as melanoma, head and neck, liver or kidney cancer.

V and J are TRBV10-1 and TRBJ2-7; 9 nucleotides match TRBD1. The CDR3 sequence is 15 residues long. CDR1 and CDR2 from the germline V gene are WNHNN and SYGVQD (reference sequence). V gave up 5 bases and J gave up 5 bases; unmatched junction bases: 10. Here the CDR3 DNA reads TGCGCCAGCAGTCGTACAGGGGGCGGATCAAACGAGCAGTACTTC. This translates into CASSRTGGGSNEQYF.

The gene calls are TRBV5-8 and TRBJ2-6, with a tentative D call TRBD1 (6 bases). Deletions cut 2 bases from V and 0 bases from J, with 12 bases between. This CDR3 spans 17 amino acids. CDR1 and CDR2 from the germline V gene are SGHTS and YDEGEE. The CDR3 bases are TGTGCCAGCAGCTTTGGGACAATTCGCTCTGGGGCCAACGTCCTGACTTTC. It codes for CASSFGTIRSGANVLTF.

The CDR3 protein is CAIRTGTRNTEAFF. The CDR3 DNA reads TGTGCCATCAGAACCGGGACAAGGAACACTGAAGCTTTCTTT. The chain employs TRBV10-3 and TRBJ1-1; a weak D match, TRBD1 (6 bases). The CDR3 consists of 14 residues. Germline CDR1 ENHRY, CDR2 SYGVKD. With 6 bases removed from V and 1 base from J, the gap between germline ends came to 12 bases.

J is TRBJ2-2 and V is TRBV7-3, with TRBD2 matching over 11 bases. After removal of 4 bases from V and 5 bases from J, the junction contained 6 bases not matched to a gene. This CDR3 contains 16 residues. Germline lookup yields CDR1 SGHTA and CDR2 FQGTGA. CDR3 nucleotides: TGTGCCAGCAGCTCAGAGGGACTAGCGGAGACCGGGGAGCTGTTTTTT. Translating gives CASSSEGLAETGELFF.

The rearrangement joins TRBV10-3 to TRBJ2-1; D could derive from TRBD1 or TRBD2 (5 bases each). Germline assignment: CDR1 ENHRY and CDR2 SYGVKD. Trimming pared 2 bases from V and 0 bases from J, leaving 11 bases between. The CDR3 is 16 residues long. Here the CDR3 DNA reads TGTGCCATCAGTGAGACCGGGACGAGCTCCTACAATGAGCAGTTCTTC. Translation: CAISETGTSSYNEQFF.

This clone has just one count. V is TRBV7-6 and J is TRBJ1-2; TRBD1 is a possible D gene (5 bases). Germline CDR1 and CDR2: SGHVS and FNYEAQ. V lost 5 bases and J 2 bases, leaving 21 bases between the germline ends. The CDR3 extends over 17 amino acids. CDR3: CASSPNPGGPRNYGYTF. Written as DNA, the CDR3 is TGTGCCAGCAGCCCCAATCCGGGGGGACCGAGGAACTATGGCTACACCTTC. The whole variable domain, filled in from reference TRBV7-6 and TRBJ1-2, reads GAGVSQSPRYKVTKRGQDVALRCDPISGHVSLYWYRQALGQGPEFLTYFNYEAQQDKSGLPNDRFSAERPEGSISTLTIQRTEQRDSAMYRCASSPNPGGPRNYGYTFGSGTRLTVV.

This clone appeared once. The genes are TRBV25-1 and TRBJ2-7, with D maybe TRBD2 (5 bases). The CDR3 loop spans 12 amino acids. Germline CDR1 reads MGHDK; CDR2 reads SYGVNS. With 3 bases removed from V and 6 bases from J, the gap between germline ends came to 9 bases. This chain's CDR3 is CASSERVGEQYF. The CDR3 DNA follows: TGTGCCAGCAGTGAGAGGGTAGGCGAGCAGTACTTC.

In nucleotides, the CDR3 is TGCAGCGTTGTTGGGGGACTAGCGGGTAGTATGGAGCAGTTCTTC. Protein product: CSVVGGLAGSMEQFF. The V call is TRBV29-1, the J call TRBJ2-1; 12 bases are a match to TRBD2. The CDR3 runs to 15 residues. Germline V gene lookup returns CDR1 SQVTM and CDR2 ANQGSEA. V lost 4 bases and J lost 10; bases outside the gene matches: 11.

This sequence joins TRBV7-9 and TRBJ1-1; D remains unclear. The CDR3 runs 14 residues. Germline assignment: CDR1 SEHNR and CDR2 FQNEAQ (reference sequence). The germline V and J ends were trimmed by 2 bases and 5 bases, with 12 bases remaining between them. In DNA, the CDR3 is TGTGCCAGCAGCTTATTAGAGGAGATAACTGAAGCTTTCTTT. Its translation is CASSLLEEITEAFF.

This rearrangement joins TRBV7-8 to TRBJ2-4; D remains ambiguous. V was pared by 5 bases and J by 0 bases, with 17 bases between. The CDR3 covers 17 residues. Germline V gene data show CDR1 as SGHVS and CDR2 as FQNEAQ. CDR3 bases: TGTGCCAGCAGCAGAGTTTCAGGAAGACTAGCCAAAAACATTCAGTACTTC. As protein: CASSRVSGRLAKNIQYF. Drawing the rest from reference TRBV7-8 and TRBJ2-4, the complete variable domain is GAGVSQSPRYKVAKRGQDVALRCDPISGHVSLFWYQQALGQGPEFLTYFQNEAQLDKSGLPSDRFFAERPEGSVSTLKIQRTQQEDSAVYLCASSRVSGRLAKNIQYFGAGTRLSVL.

V and J are TRBV28 and TRBJ1-4; D may be TRBD1 (6 bases). V was pared by 2 bases and J by 6 bases, with 13 bases between. There are 15 residues in the CDR3. From germline, CDR1 is MDHEN and CDR2 SYDVKM. CDR3 amino acids: CASSLQQGGYEKLFF. DNA for the CDR3: TGTGCCAGCAGTTTACAACAGGGAGGTTATGAAAAACTGTTTTTT.

The chain uses TRBV28 and TRBJ1-5; no clear D. This CDR3 region has 16 residues. Germline V gene data show CDR1 as MDHEN and CDR2 as SYDVKM. V was trimmed by 0 bases and J by 1 base, leaving 10 bases between them. DNA for the CDR3: TGTGCCAGCAGTTTATGGATGGGTCGGAGCAATCAGCCCCAGCATTTT. Its protein is CASSLWMGRSNQPQHF. The entire variable domain, with the rest obtained from reference TRBV28 and TRBJ1-5, is as follows: DVKVTQSSRYLVKRTGEKVFLECVQDMDHENMFWYRQDPGLGLRLIYFSYDVKMKEKGDIPEGYSVSREKKERFSLILESASTNQTSMYLCASSLWMGRSNQPQHFGDGTRLSIL.

This clone was detected only once. V and J are TRBV19 and TRBJ2-7; D is possibly TRBD1 (6 bases). CDR1 and CDR2 from the germline V gene are LNHDA and SQIVND (reference sequence). With 5 bases removed from V and 1 base from J, the gap between germline ends came to 15 bases. This CDR3 has 15 residues. In DNA, the CDR3 is TGTGCCAGTAGTCCCTACCGCGACAGGTCCTACGAGCAGTACTTC. Its protein product is CASSPYRDRSYEQYF.

The CDR3 DNA reads as TGTGCCAGCAGCTTATTTAGATCGGGGACAGGGGTGGACACTGAAGCTTTCTTT. Encoded protein: CASSLFRSGTGVDTEAFF. V and J are TRBV7-4 and TRBJ1-1; 10 nucleotides align to TRBD1. This CDR3 has 18 amino acids. Germline CDR1 SGHVT, CDR2 SQSDAQ. V lost 2 bases and J lost 3; bases outside the gene matches: 12. Complete variable domain (other parts from reference TRBV7-4 and TRBJ1-1): GAGVSQSPRYKVAKRGRDVALRCDSISGHVTLYWYRQTLGQGSEVLTYSQSDAQRDKSGRPSGRFSAERPERSVSTLKIQRTEQGDSAVYLCASSLFRSGTGVDTEAFFGQGTRLTVV.

This chain links TRBV4-2 with TRBJ1-2, with a weak D call TRBD1 (5 bases). The CDR3 loop spans 14 amino acids. The germline V and J ends were trimmed by 5 bases and 2 bases, with 12 bases remaining between them. Germline loops: CDR1 LGHNA, CDR2 YNFKEQ. In DNA, the CDR3 is TGTGCCAGCAGCTTCCAGACAGAGAACTATGGCTACACCTTC. This gives the protein CASSFQTENYGYTF.

The chain employs TRBV19 and TRBJ2-1; D is ambiguous. CDR3 length equals 15 residues. With 7 bases removed from V and 0 bases from J, the gap between germline ends came to 13 bases. Germline CDR1 and CDR2: LNHDA and SQIVND (reference sequence). The CDR3 reads CASKRQSSSYNEQFF. DNA for the CDR3: TGTGCCAGTAAGAGGCAGTCAAGCTCCTACAATGAGCAGTTCTTC.

This clone showed up just once. The V call is TRBV6-4, the J call TRBJ2-1, with TRBD2 identical over 11 bases. This CDR3 has 15 residues. Losses at the gene ends were 4 bases for V and 9 bases for J; bases not matched to a gene: 8. Germline CDR1 MRHNA, CDR2 SNTAGT. Written as DNA, the CDR3 is TGTGCCAGCAGTGTAGTACTAGCGGGAGTAAGTGAGCAGTTCTTC. Translating gives CASSVVLAGVSEQFF.

V and J are TRBV7-8 and TRBJ2-7; D gene uncertain. CDR3 size: 12 residues. Trimming cost V 1 base and J 2 bases, with 3 bases left between them. Germline CDR1 is SGHVS and CDR2 is FQNEAQ. In DNA, the CDR3 is TGTGCCAGCAGCTTAGAACCCTACGAGCAGTACTTC. Translated, it gives CASSLEPYEQYF.

The chain links TRBV2 to TRBJ2-1; 9 nucleotides align to TRBD2. This CDR3 contains 12 residues. J lost 12 bases, V lost 5 bases, and 5 bases had no gene match. Per germline, CDR1 SNHLY and CDR2 FYNNEI. The CDR3 coding sequence is TGTGCCAGCAGTCCAAGACTAGCGGCGCAGTTCTTC. Translated, it gives CASSPRLAAQFF. Full variable domain (outside the CDR3, taken from reference TRBV2 and TRBJ2-1): EPEVTQTPSHQVTQMGQEVILRCVPISNHLYFYWYRQILGQKVEFLVSFYNNEISEKSEIFDDQFSVERPDGSNFTLKIRSTKLEDSAMYFCASSPRLAAQFFGPGTRLTVL.

Comments on this clone: At one of its ends the junction is not consistent with the germline gene, which may arise from a read error. The chain uses TRBV5-4 and TRBJ2-1; 11 bases are a match to TRBD2. This CDR3 region has 16 residues. CDR1 SGHNT and CDR2 YYREEE come from the germline V gene (reference sequence). The CDR3 nucleotides read TGTGCCAGCAGCTTGGCTGGGGCTAGCGGGGGGAATGACCAGTTCTTC. Protein sequence: CASSLAGASGGNDQFF.

The table lists this clone with a count of one. V usage is TRBV30 and J usage is TRBJ2-7; no clear D. Germline V lookup: CDR1 GTSNPN, CDR2 SVGIG (reference sequence). This CDR3 contains 11 residues. Trimming removed 4 bases at V and 0 bases at J, with 4 bases between. Here the CDR3 reads CAWTHSYEQYF. Written as DNA, the CDR3 is TGTGCCTGGACACACTCCTACGAGCAGTACTTC.

The J gene is TRBJ2-7, the V gene TRBV28, with no clear D. Germline values: CDR1 MDHEN, CDR2 SYDVKM. Trimming pared 6 bases from V and 3 bases from J, leaving 15 bases between. The CDR3 totals 14 residues. CDR3 residues: CASRPNKIRYEQYF. The CDR3 nucleotides are TGTGCCAGCAGGCCTAATAAAATACGCTACGAGCAGTACTTC.

This chain links TRBV11-2 with TRBJ2-7, with 14 positions matching TRBD2. Germline V gene data show CDR1 as SGHAT and CDR2 as FQNNGV. The CDR3 runs to 16 residues. V shed 3 bases, J shed 7 bases, and the junction held 8 bases outside the gene matches. CDR3: CASSFQGLAGVREQYF. The CDR3 bases are TGTGCCAGCAGCTTCCAGGGACTAGCGGGAGTGAGGGAGCAGTACTTC.

The CDR3 DNA sequence: TGTGCCAGTCAGCCCAACAGGGAGAACACTGAAGCTTTCTTT. It codes for CASQPNRENTEAFF. The chain recombines TRBV7-9 with TRBJ1-1; tentative D call: TRBD1 (6 bases). Germline CDR1 is SEHNR and CDR2 is FQNEAQ (reference sequence). The germline V and J ends were trimmed by 9 bases and 1 base, with 15 bases remaining between them. The CDR3 is 14 amino acids.

The J gene is TRBJ2-7, the V gene TRBV28, with D unresolved. The V end lost 5 bases, the J end lost 6 bases, and 11 bases lay between the germline ends. Germline V gene data show CDR1 as MDHEN and CDR2 as SYDVKM. The CDR3 extends over 12 amino acids. The CDR3 spells CASSPPVGEQYF. CDR3 bases: TGTGCCAGCAGTCCCCCAGTGGGCGAGCAGTACTTC.

J is TRBJ2-5 and V is TRBV11-2; a weak D match, TRBD1 (5 bases). The CDR3 has 15 residues. From germline, CDR1 is SGHAT and CDR2 FQNNGV. Trimming removed 5 bases from V and 4 bases from J, with 17 bases in between. The CDR3 coding sequence is TGTGCCAGCAGCCCTTCGCGTGGGGCCCCAGAGACCCAGTACTTC. It translates to CASSPSRGAPETQYF.

The CDR3 protein is CASSLTGTPNTEAFF. The CDR3 nucleotides read TGTGCCAGCAGCTTAACCGGGACCCCTAACACTGAAGCTTTCTTT. The rearrangement uses TRBV7-6 and TRBJ1-1; weak D call: TRBD1 (5 bases). The CDR3 loop spans 15 amino acids. Trimming removed 2 bases from V and 2 bases from J, with 12 bases in between. Germline V gene lookup returns CDR1 SGHVS and CDR2 FNYEAQ. The variable domain in full, completed from reference TRBV7-6 and TRBJ1-1, reads GAGVSQSPRYKVTKRGQDVALRCDPISGHVSLYWYRQALGQGPEFLTYFNYEAQQDKSGLPNDRFSAERPEGSISTLTIQRTEQRDSAMYRCASSLTGTPNTEAFFGQGTRLTVV.

The table lists this clone with a count of one. The chain recombines TRBV5-3 with TRBJ1-4; 9 bases align to TRBD1. TRBV5-3 is designated an ORF whose function remains uncertain. CDR3 length: 18 residues. The ends lost 0 bases at V and 8 bases at J; junction bases unmatched: 14. For the CDR3, the DNA is TGTGCCAGAAGCTTGGCCAACAGGGGGCTTTCCCGACTGGAAAAACTGTTTTTT. Protein sequence: CARSLANRGLSRLEKLFF.